The clone carrying this TCR beta chain was picked up a small number of times. As handled by the study authors: Researchers report that nucleated cell counts were estimated from reference gene primer amplification. Generated by immunoSEQ multiplex PCR, the TCRdb table keeps only in-frame clones and is missing some. V and J calls and clone size are copied from that table; D and trimming were computed from the DNA. The sample holds about 330,000 clones, more than 90% seen once. This entry is derived from a study of blood T cell repertoires in COVID-19. The wider study: Researchers got acute and convalescent COVID-19 samples from the United States, Italy and Spain.

Clinical history as reported by participants underpinned cohort assignment. CDR1 is SGHAT and CDR2 is FQNNGV in the germline V gene. This CDR3 contains 15 residues. V lost 5 bases and J 7 bases, leaving 18 bases between the germline ends. The genes are TRBV11-2 and TRBJ2-1; maybe TRBD2 (5 bases). The clonotype was recovered from a woman aged 30 to 39 who had recovered from COVID-19. Input material: PBMCs or T cells enriched from blood (not recorded which). CDR3 DNA: TGTGCCAGCAGCAACGGCGGGTCGTTAATAAATGAGCAGTTCTTC. Residues: CASSNGGSLINEQFF.